The clone carrying this T cell receptor beta chain has a handful of counts. Its antigen is currently unknown. These data belong to a study of cytomegalovirus exposure and HLA in healthy donors. Study details: Ancestry clustering placed about 80% of approximately 420 genotyped donors in the Caucasian-associated cluster.

V gave up 7 bases and J gave up 4 bases, with 10 bases separating them. The CDR3 consists of 12 residues. 60 Vbeta and 13 Jbeta primers were used in PCR. Clones were read by immunoSEQ multiplex PCR, and TCRdb kept only the in-frame ones, dropping some. The sample holds about 180,000 clones, more than 75% seen once. Study-level findings and limits: The majority of TCR sequences were rare, yet some public TCRs appeared in many donors. Reports described diagnosis of cytomegalovirus status by the classifier as highly specific and sensitive.

The clonotype comes from a man aged 35 to 55 in good health and CMV-seronegative. The chain joins TRBV23-1 to TRBJ1-2; D gene unclear. TRBV23-1 is an open reading frame whose function is uncertain. The sequenced sample was PBMCs. In DNA, the CDR3 is TGCGCCAGCATCGTGTGGCCCTATGGCTACACCTTC. It specifies CASIVWPYGYTF.